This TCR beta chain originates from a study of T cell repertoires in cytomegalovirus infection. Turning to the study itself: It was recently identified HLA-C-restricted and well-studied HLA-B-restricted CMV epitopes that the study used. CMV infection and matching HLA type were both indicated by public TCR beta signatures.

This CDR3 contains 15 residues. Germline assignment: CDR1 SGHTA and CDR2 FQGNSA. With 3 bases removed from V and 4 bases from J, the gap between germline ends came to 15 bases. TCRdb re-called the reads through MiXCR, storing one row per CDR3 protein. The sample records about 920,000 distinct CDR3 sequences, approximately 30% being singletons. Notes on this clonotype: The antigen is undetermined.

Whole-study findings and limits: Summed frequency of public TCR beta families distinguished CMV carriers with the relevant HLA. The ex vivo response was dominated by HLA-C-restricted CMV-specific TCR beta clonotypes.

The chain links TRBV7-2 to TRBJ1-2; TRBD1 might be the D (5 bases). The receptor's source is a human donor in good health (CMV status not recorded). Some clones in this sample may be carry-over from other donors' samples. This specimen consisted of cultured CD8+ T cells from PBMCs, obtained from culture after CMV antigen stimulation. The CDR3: CASSFFHETAYGYTF. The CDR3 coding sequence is TGTGCCAGCAGCTTTTTTCACGAGACAGCCTATGGCTACACCTTC.